These 13 T cell receptor beta chains originate from one sample sequenced in a study of response to subunit inactivated influenza vaccine. TCRdb passed the RT-PCR reads through MiXCR, listing each CDR3 protein once. The sample carries a few hundred thousand distinct CDR3 sequences, roughly 11% recorded once. Sequencing was performed on PBMCs from blood, taken roughly 6 weeks after vaccination. The source is a middle-aged man who received an inactivated influenza vaccine.

This clonotype was seen a single time. This chain joins TRBV4-3 and TRBJ1-2; no clear D gene. The CDR3 has 14 residues. V was trimmed by 0 bases and J by 4 bases, leaving 9 bases between them. The germline V gene has CDR1 LGHNA and CDR2 YSLEER. The CDR3 is CASSQDVGTYGYTF. The CDR3 DNA is TGCGCCAGCAGCCAAGACGTAGGCACCTATGGCTACACCTTC.

The DNA for the CDR3 is TGCAGTGCTAGTGGGACAACCTCCACAGATACGCAGTATTTT. This sequence encodes CSASGTTSTDTQYF. The chain joins TRBV20-1 to TRBJ2-3, with D possibly TRBD1 on 6 matching bases. Per the germline V gene, CDR1 is DFQATT and CDR2 is SNEGSKA (reference sequence). The CDR3 totals 14 residues. V was cut by 3 bases and J by 2 bases, with 12 bases left in between.

The chain uses TRBV19 and TRBJ2-7; TRBD1 matches at 7 bases. Germline values: CDR1 LNHDA, CDR2 SQIVND (reference sequence). The CDR3 extends over 15 amino acids. With 7 bases clipped from V and 3 bases from J, the junction kept 12 bases outside the gene matches. The CDR3 DNA sequence: TGTGCCAGTAAGGGTTTGGGACAGCAAATCTACGAGCAGTACTTC. Its protein is CASKGLGQQIYEQYF.

This clonotype has ten or more counts. The chain uses TRBV10-3 and TRBJ1-3, with TRBD1 identical over 8 bases. Unmatched junction bases numbered 4, after V lost 4 bases and J lost 8 bases. CDR1 and CDR2 from the germline V gene are ENHRY and SYGVKD. This CDR3 is built from 13 residues. CDR3 sequence reads: CAISGQGRYTIYF. CDR3 bases: TGTGCCATCAGTGGACAGGGGAGGTACACCATATATTTT.

At least ten counts were recorded for this clonotype. CDR3 sequence: CASRSGGYNQPQHF. The DNA for the CDR3 is TGTGCCAGCCGGTCAGGGGGTTACAATCAGCCCCAGCATTTT. The rearrangement uses TRBV2 and TRBJ1-5; 7 bases align to TRBD1. CDR3 size: 14 residues. The V segment lost 8 bases and the J segment 3 bases; nucleotides outside the gene matches: 7. The germline V gene has CDR1 SNHLY and CDR2 FYNNEI.

This chain connects TRBV25-1 to TRBJ2-1; 7 positions match TRBD1. Germline trimming cut 11 bases from V and 5 bases from J; bases unmatched to any gene: 9. Germline CDR1 is MGHDK and CDR2 is SYGVNS. This CDR3 has 13 amino acids. DNA for the CDR3: TGTGCCTCCGGACAGGTAGGGAACAATGAGCAGTTCTTC. Translated: CASGQVGNNEQFF. The full variable domain, completed using reference TRBV25-1 and TRBJ2-1, is EADIYQTPRYLVIGTGKKITLECSQTMGHDKMYWYQQDPGMELHLIHYSYGVNSTEKGDLSSESTVSRIRTEHFPLTLESARPSHTSQYLCASGQVGNNEQFFGPGTRLTVL.

This clonotype has ten or more counts. The gene calls are TRBV20-1 and TRBJ2-3, with D maybe TRBD2 (5 bases). CDR1 is DFQATT and CDR2 is SNEGSKA in the germline V gene (reference sequence). V lost 5 bases, J lost 8 bases, and 17 bases lay in between. The CDR3 is 13 amino acids. CDR3 in amino acids: CSARAEGRGTQYF. CDR3 coding DNA: TGCAGTGCTCGGGCAGAGGGCCGAGGTACGCAGTATTTT.

This chain joins TRBV7-9 and TRBJ1-2; D is possibly TRBD1 (6 bases). Trimming removed 4 bases at V and 0 bases at J, with 15 bases between. This CDR3 is 16 amino acids long. Germline V lookup: CDR1 SEHNR, CDR2 FQNEAQ (reference sequence). CDR3 amino acids: CASSSLGQPTNYGYTF. DNA of the CDR3: TGTGCCAGCAGCTCTCTCGGACAGCCCACTAACTATGGCTACACCTTC.

In this sample, this clonotype turned up many times. The V call is TRBV7-2, the J call TRBJ2-7, with unresolved D. Germline V CDR1 and CDR2: SGHTA, FQGNSA. This CDR3 region has 13 residues. Trimming left V 1 base short and J 2 bases short, with 6 bases between. The CDR3 bases are TGTGCCAGCAGCTTAGAGTCCCCCTACGAGCAGTACTTC. Protein: CASSLESPYEQYF. The whole variable domain, filled in from reference TRBV7-2 and TRBJ2-7, reads GAGVSQSPSNKVTEKGKDVELRCDPISGHTALYWYRQSLGQGLEFLIYFQGNSAPDKSGLPSDRFSAERTGGSVSTLTIQRTQQEDSAVYLCASSLESPYEQYFGPGTRLTVT.

Only a few counts were recorded for this clonotype. V is TRBV12-3 or TRBV12-4 and J is TRBJ1-2; D ambiguous. V lost 1 base to trimming and J lost 8 bases, with 8 bases between them. The CDR3 is 12 residues long. CDR3: CASSLGWSGYTF. CDR3 DNA: TGTGCCAGCAGTTTAGGCTGGTCAGGCTACACCTTC.

This clonotype was seen only once. CDR3 sequence: CASSRDRSTYEQYF. CDR3 in DNA: TGTGCCAGCTCCCGGGACAGGTCTACCTACGAGCAGTACTTC. The chain joins TRBV18 to TRBJ2-7; 8 nucleotides agree with TRBD1. The CDR3 runs to 14 residues. V lost 6 bases to trimming and J lost 2 bases; unmatched junction nucleotides: 6. CDR1 is KGHSH and CDR2 is LQKENI in the germline V gene. Supplemented by reference TRBV18 and TRBJ2-7, the full variable domain reads NAGVMQNPRHLVRRRGQEARLRCSPMKGHSHVYWYRQLPEEGLKFMVYLQKENIIDESGMPKERFSAEFPKEGPSILRIQQVVRGDSAAYFCASSRDRSTYEQYFGPGTRLTVT.

The rearrangement uses TRBV3-1 and TRBJ2-1; D tentatively reads TRBD1 or TRBD2 (6 bases each). Germline V gene sequence: CDR1 LGHDT, CDR2 YNNKEL (reference sequence). CDR3 length: 16 amino acids. V dropped 1 base and J dropped 4 bases, with 14 bases sitting between them. The CDR3 DNA follows: TGTGCCAGCAGCCAAGTAGGGGGGAGTGGTTACAATGAGCAGTTCTTC. Amino acid sequence: CASSQVGGSGYNEQFF.

This clonotype was observed a few times. CDR3 sequence: CATSVSSGPDTQYF. DNA of the CDR3: TGTGCCACCAGTGTGTCTAGCGGCCCAGATACGCAGTATTTT. This chain links TRBV24-1 with TRBJ2-3; 7 bases agree with TRBD2. CDR3 size: 14 residues. The germline V gene encodes CDR1 KGHDR and CDR2 SFDVKD. The trim removed 5 bases at V and 4 bases at J, leaving 5 bases unmatched.